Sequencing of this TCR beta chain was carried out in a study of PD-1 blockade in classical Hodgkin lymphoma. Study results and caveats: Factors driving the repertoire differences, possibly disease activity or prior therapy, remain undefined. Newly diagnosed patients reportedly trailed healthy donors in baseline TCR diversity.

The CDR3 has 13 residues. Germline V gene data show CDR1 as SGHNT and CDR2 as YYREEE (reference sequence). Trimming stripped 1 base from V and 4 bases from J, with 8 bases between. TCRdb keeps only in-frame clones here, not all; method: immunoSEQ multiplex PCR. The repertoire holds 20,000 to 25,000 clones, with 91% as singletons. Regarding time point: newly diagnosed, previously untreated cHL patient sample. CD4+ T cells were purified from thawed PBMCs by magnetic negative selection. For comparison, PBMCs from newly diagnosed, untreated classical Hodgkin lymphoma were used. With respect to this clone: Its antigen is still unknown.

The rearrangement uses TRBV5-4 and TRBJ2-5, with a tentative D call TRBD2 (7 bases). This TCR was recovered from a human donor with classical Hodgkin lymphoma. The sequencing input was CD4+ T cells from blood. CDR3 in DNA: TGTGCCAGCAGCTTGCGGGGGGCAGAGACCCAGTACTTC. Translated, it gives CASSLRGAETQYF.